The source of this TCR beta chain is a study of early stage breast cancer tumors. For the study at large: Twelve of the 16 invasive tumors were ER+, PR+ and HER2-.

Each sample had two DNA replicates, around 0.53 ug blood or roughly 1.4 ug tissue. TCRdb's table, derived via immunoSEQ multiplex PCR, lists solely in-frame clones and lacks some. This table has some 70,000 clones, 65% to 80% appearing once. The study, taken as a whole, reports: In 14 of 16 patients, blood comparison separated tumor from normal breast. Tumors had approximately 2.7-fold higher T cell density and higher clonality than adjacent normal breast tissue.

This CDR3 spans 15 amino acids. The germline CDR1 and CDR2 sequences are LGHNA and YNFKEQ. Trimming removed 4 bases from V and 3 bases from J; junction bases left unmatched: 5. Notes on this clone: What it recognizes is unknown.

Input material: blood. The receptor was derived from a person between 55 and 69 years old with breast cancer. The chain has TRBV4-2 and TRBJ2-7; TRBD1 aligns across 11 bases. The CDR3 sequence is CASSRTGTGGYEQYF. DNA of the CDR3: TGTGCCAGCAGCCGGACCGGGACAGGGGGCTACGAGCAGTACTTC.